The 17 T cell receptor beta chains listed next were all sequenced from one sample in a study of blood T cells in healthy people across ages. Then a second PCR, running roughly 7 to 11 cycles, was carried out with a sample-barcoded 5' primer and a J-beta primer mix. TCRdb recomputed calls from the 5' RACE reads with MiXCR, one row per CDR3 protein. The table lists hundreds of thousands of distinct CDR3 sequences, 58% of them singletons. The sequenced sample was blood. Source of these receptors: a young man in good health.

This clonotype was found a few times. CDR3: CASSLVVLGREEETQYF. As DNA, the CDR3 is TGTGCCAGCAGCTTGGTGGTTCTGGGACGAGAGGAAGAGACCCAGTACTTC. The rearrangement links TRBV5-8 to TRBJ2-5; the D gene could be TRBD1 or TRBD2 (5 bases each). Germline CDR1 and CDR2: SGHTS and YDEGEE. This CDR3 has 17 amino acids. V was cut by 0 bases and J by 3 bases, with 18 bases left in between.

This clonotype was counted ten times or more. The J gene is TRBJ1-1, the V gene TRBV4-2, with D uncertain. This CDR3 is 14 amino acids long. Trimming pared 0 bases from V and 6 bases from J, leaving 11 bases between. CDR1 and CDR2 from the germline V gene are LGHNA and YNFKEQ. The CDR3 protein is CASSQDHEVAEAFF. The CDR3 coding sequence is TGTGCCAGCAGCCAAGATCACGAAGTCGCTGAAGCTTTCTTT.

The count of this clonotype is one. The chain employs TRBV20-1 and TRBJ2-7, with TRBD2 matching over 12 bases. Unmatched junction bases numbered 14, after V lost 4 bases and J lost 1 base. This CDR3 has 18 residues. From germline, CDR1 is DFQATT and CDR2 SNEGSKA (reference sequence). The CDR3 spells CSANPGLAGMYGSYEQYF. In DNA, the CDR3 is TGCAGTGCTAACCCGGGACTAGCGGGTATGTATGGGTCCTACGAGCAGTACTTC.

The rearrangement uses TRBV28 and TRBJ2-5; 7 positions match TRBD1. The assigned J gene may be wrong: the sequence end matches TRBJ2-7 better. The V gene's germline CDR1 is MDHEN and CDR2 SYDVKM. This CDR3 has 14 amino acids. CDR3 nucleotide sequence: TGTGCCAGCAGTGCAAACAGGGGATTCTACGAGCAGTACTTC. Protein sequence: CASSANRGFYEQYF.

The CDR3 protein is CASSVVAGAPYEQYF. In DNA form, the CDR3 reads TGTGCCAGCAGCGTCGTAGCGGGGGCTCCCTACGAGCAGTACTTC. The genes are TRBV9 and TRBJ2-7; TRBD2 matches 9 bases. The junction had 5 bases not matched to a gene; V was cut back by 2 bases and J by 2 bases. Germline V gene data show CDR1 as SGDLS and CDR2 as YYNGEE. The CDR3 covers 15 residues.

V usage is TRBV10-3 and J usage is TRBJ2-1, with TRBD2 identical over 8 bases. The germline V gene has CDR1 ENHRY and CDR2 SYGVKD. The CDR3 length is 13 residues. After removal of 8 bases from V and 7 bases from J, the junction contained 7 bases not matched to a gene. CDR3 region: CAIGELADNEQFF. In DNA form, the CDR3 reads TGTGCCATCGGCGAACTAGCGGATAATGAGCAGTTCTTC.

This clonotype was seen a single time. Given a much more abundant clone one base away, this may be a read error. The chain employs TRBV29-1 and TRBJ2-6; the D call may be TRBD1 or TRBD2 (7 bases each). CDR1 is SQVTM and CDR2 is ANQGSEA in the germline V gene. The CDR3 has 15 amino acids. This chain's CDR3 is CSVARGGSGANVPTF. CDR3 bases: TGCAGCGTTGCCAGGGGGGGGTCTGGGGCCAACGTCCCGACTTTC.

V usage is TRBV28 and J usage is TRBJ2-7; D gene ambiguous. The CDR3 spans 18 residues. Germline V gives CDR1 MDHEN, CDR2 SYDVKM. V was clipped by 7 bases and J by 2 bases, with 27 bases between them. In nucleotides, the CDR3 is TGTGCCAGCACTCAGCCAGCATCACAATTAAGAAATCCCTACGAGCAGTACTTC. The encoded protein is CASTQPASQLRNPYEQYF. The variable domain in full, with the rest retrieved from reference TRBV28 and TRBJ2-7, is DVKVTQSSRYLVKRTGEKVFLECVQDMDHENMFWYRQDPGLGLRLIYFSYDVKMKEKGDIPEGYSVSREKKERFSLILESASTNQTSMYLCASTQPASQLRNPYEQYFGPGTRLTVT.

The chain carries TRBV7-2 and TRBJ1-2; 11 nucleotides agree with TRBD1. J gave up 6 bases and V 4 bases, and 7 bases lay outside the gene matches. The V gene's germline CDR1 is SGHTA and CDR2 FQGNSA. There are 15 residues in the CDR3. CDR3 amino acids: CASSSRTGGIDGYTF. CDR3 DNA: TGTGCCAGCAGCTCCCGGACAGGGGGCATCGATGGCTACACCTTC. The entire variable domain, with the rest obtained from reference TRBV7-2 and TRBJ1-2, is as follows: GAGVSQSPSNKVTEKGKDVELRCDPISGHTALYWYRQSLGQGLEFLIYFQGNSAPDKSGLPSDRFSAERTGGSVSTLTIQRTQQEDSAVYLCASSSRTGGIDGYTFGSGTRLTVV.

This clonotype was counted between two and nine times. The chain uses TRBV6-1 and TRBJ2-7; unclear D gene. CDR1 and CDR2 from the germline V gene are MNHNS and SASEGT. Between the trimmed V and J ends, which lost 7 bases and 4 bases, there was a span of 11 bases. The CDR3 runs to 12 residues. The CDR3 sequence is CASTLRPYEQYF. In DNA form, the CDR3 reads TGTGCCAGCACCTTACGTCCGTACGAGCAGTACTTC.

This rearrangement joins TRBV13 to TRBJ1-5; D is unclear. This CDR3 comprises 14 residues. The V and J ends lost 3 bases and 5 bases respectively, with 11 bases between them. CDR1 is PRHDT, CDR2 FYEKMQ, per germline (reference sequence). CDR3 DNA sequence: TGTGCCAGCAGCTTCGGCCGGAACGATCAGCCCCAGCATTTT. Translating it yields CASSFGRNDQPQHF.

This clonotype was recorded a few times. The chain carries TRBV20-1 and TRBJ1-5; 7 positions agree with TRBD1. Germline CDR1 is DFQATT and CDR2 is SNEGSKA (reference sequence). V lost 0 bases to trimming and J lost 0 bases; unmatched junction nucleotides: 8. The CDR3 has 17 residues. In DNA, the CDR3 is TGCAGTGCTAGAGAGCCGGGACAGAAGGTTAGCAATCAGCCCCAGCATTTT. It encodes CSAREPGQKVSNQPQHF.

V and J are TRBV12-3 or TRBV12-4 and TRBJ2-3, with 7 positions matching TRBD2. V trimming: 1 base; J trimming: 5 bases; junction bases outside the gene matches: 6. CDR3 length equals 15 residues. CDR3: CASSLGGRVGDTQYF. The CDR3 coding sequence is TGTGCCAGCAGTTTAGGCGGGAGAGTAGGAGATACGCAGTATTTT.

The V gene is TRBV7-9, the J gene TRBJ2-1, with TRBD2 matching 8 bases. The CDR3 totals 16 residues. Trimming at V came to 5 bases and at J to 5 bases, leaving 11 bases not matched to a gene. Germline V gene sequence: CDR1 SEHNR, CDR2 FQNEAQ (reference sequence). The CDR3 reads CASSQRSGSWHNEQFF. The CDR3 nucleotides are TGTGCCAGCAGCCAGAGGAGCGGGAGTTGGCACAATGAGCAGTTCTTC.

The rearrangement uses TRBV29-1 and TRBJ1-2; the match to TRBD1 covers 11 bases. With 4 bases clipped from V and 3 bases from J, the junction kept 4 bases outside the gene matches. CDR3 length: 14 amino acids. CDR1 and CDR2 (germline): SQVTM, ANQGSEA. Here the CDR3 reads CSVAWTGGDYGYTF. CDR3 DNA sequence: TGCAGCGTTGCTTGGACAGGGGGCGACTATGGCTACACCTTC. The variable domain in full, with the rest retrieved from reference TRBV29-1 and TRBJ1-2, is SAVISQKPSRDICQRGTSLTIQCQVDSQVTMMFWYRQQPGQSLTLIATANQGSEATYESGFVIDKFPISRPNLTFSTLTVSNMSPEDSSIYLCSVAWTGGDYGYTFGSGTRLTVV.

The chain recombines TRBV20-1 with TRBJ2-1; TRBD2 might be the D (6 bases). Germline assignment: CDR1 DFQATT and CDR2 SNEGSKA (reference sequence). The CDR3 contains 16 residues. The ends were cut back, 4 bases at V and 0 bases at J, with 16 bases in the middle. CDR3 residues: CSATPAGGSSYNEQFF. The CDR3 DNA is TGCAGTGCTACACCCGCTGGGGGGAGCTCCTACAATGAGCAGTTCTTC.

This clonotype was recorded once. The chain couples TRBV5-1 to TRBJ2-5; a possible D gene is TRBD1 (5 bases). The germline CDR1 and CDR2 sequences are SGHRS and YFSETQ. The CDR3 covers 16 residues. Trimming pared 4 bases from V and 0 bases from J, leaving 16 bases between. The DNA for the CDR3 is TGCGCCAGCAGCATTGGGGCACTCGAGTACCAAGAGACCCAGTACTTC. It specifies CASSIGALEYQETQYF. The full variable domain, rest sourced from reference TRBV5-1 and TRBJ2-5, is KAGVTQTPRYLIKTRGQQVTLSCSPISGHRSVSWYQQTPGQGLQFLFEYFSETQRNKGNFPGRFSGRQFSNSRSEMNVSTLELGDSALYLCASSIGALEYQETQYFGPGTRLLVL.